The rows below give T cell receptor beta chains drawn from one sample of a study of T-cell memory formation after mild COVID-19. MiXCR, run by TCRdb on the 5' RACE reads, gives a single entry per CDR3 protein. The table records 400,000 to 500,000 distinct CDR3 sequences, approximately 20% of them present only once. The source material was PBMCs or a T cell subset sorted from them (not recorded which). Every receptor here comes from an adult woman who had mild COVID-19 (a few samples of this study predate the infection). Cell type and time point are not known. The CDR3 runs from the conserved cysteine through the conserved F or W. The order of the fields is CDR3 protein, CDR3 DNA, D gene, V gene, J gene, clone size. D genes are given only for firm matches. Where a row states a size, it is once, few, many or the class of an expanded clone; other rows omit it.

CDR3 protein: CASSLRQDEQYF
CDR3 DNA: TGTGCCAGCTCCTTACGACAGGACGAGCAGTACTTC
D gene: -
V gene: TRBV18
J gene: TRBJ2-7
clone size: few

CDR3 protein: CASSPLGRARTDTQYF
CDR3 DNA: TGCGCCAGCAGCCCCCTGGGCAGGGCGCGCACAGATACGCAGTATTTT
D gene: -
V gene: TRBV4-1
J gene: TRBJ2-3
clone size: few

CDR3 protein: CASSNADTQYF
CDR3 DNA: TGCGCCAGCAGCAACGCAGATACGCAGTATTTT
D gene: -
V gene: TRBV5-1
J gene: TRBJ2-3
clone size: few

CDR3 protein: CASSLAQGSGYTF
CDR3 DNA: TGCGCCAGCAGCTTGGCCCAGGGCTCTGGCTACACCTTC
D gene: -
V gene: TRBV5-1
J gene: TRBJ1-2
clone size: many

CDR3 protein: CASSLGSNLGHEQFF
CDR3 DNA: TGCGCCAGCAGCTTGGGGTCAAACCTAGGTCATGAGCAGTTCTTC
D gene: -
V gene: TRBV5-1
J gene: TRBJ2-1
clone size: -

CDR3 protein: CATSDGTASNQPQHF
CDR3 DNA: TGTGCCACCAGTGACGGGACAGCTAGCAATCAGCCCCAGCATTTT
D gene: TRBD1
V gene: TRBV24-1
J gene: TRBJ1-5
clone size: -

CDR3 protein: CASSLSAGASNEQFF
CDR3 DNA: TGTGCCAGCAGCTTATCAGCGGGAGCTAGCAATGAGCAGTTCTTC
D gene: TRBD2
V gene: TRBV7-2
J gene: TRBJ2-1
clone size: -

CDR3 protein: CASSRLGTATYEQYF
CDR3 DNA: TGTGCCAGTTCTAGATTAGGGACAGCCACCTACGAGCAGTACTTC
D gene: TRBD1
V gene: TRBV19
J gene: TRBJ2-7
clone size: -

CDR3 protein: CATSDFTSNEQFF
CDR3 DNA: TGTGCCACCAGTGATTTTACTAGCAATGAGCAGTTCTTC
D gene: -
V gene: TRBV24-1
J gene: TRBJ2-1
clone size: few

CDR3 protein: CASSLGLQIDTQYF
CDR3 DNA: TGTGCCAGCAGCCTGGGACTACAGATAGATACGCAGTATTTT
D gene: TRBD2
V gene: TRBV11-2
J gene: TRBJ2-3
clone size: few

CDR3 protein: CASSPPGGGTDTQYF
CDR3 DNA: TGTGCCAGCAGCCCTCCCGGGGGGGGCACAGATACGCAGTATTTT
D gene: TRBD2
V gene: TRBV11-2
J gene: TRBJ2-3
clone size: few

CDR3 protein: CASSSPGTGYNEQFF
CDR3 DNA: TGTGCCAGCAGCTCCCCCGGGACAGGGTACAATGAGCAGTTCTTC
D gene: TRBD1
V gene: TRBV7-9
J gene: TRBJ2-1
clone size: few

CDR3 protein: CASSLGVVAGSLDEQFF
CDR3 DNA: TGTGCCAGCAGCTTGGGGGTAGTGGCGGGGAGCCTGGATGAGCAGTTCTTC
D gene: -
V gene: TRBV5-8
J gene: TRBJ2-1
clone size: -

CDR3 protein: CASSLPRLAGGQYNEQFF
CDR3 DNA: TGTGCCAGCAGTTTACCCCGGCTAGCGGGGGGGCAATACAATGAGCAGTTCTTC
D gene: TRBD2
V gene: TRBV12-3/TRBV12-4
J gene: TRBJ2-1
clone size: -

CDR3 protein: CASSLTRSGGELFF
CDR3 DNA: TGCGCCAGCAGCTTGACCAGATCCGGAGGGGAGCTGTTTTTT
D gene: -
V gene: TRBV5-1
J gene: TRBJ2-2
clone size: -

CDR3 protein: CASSLVAGHNEQFF
CDR3 DNA: TGCGCCAGCAGCTTGGTGGCCGGCCACAATGAGCAGTTCTTC
D gene: -
V gene: TRBV5-1
J gene: TRBJ2-1
clone size: few

CDR3 protein: CASSSSGRVLGNTIYF
CDR3 DNA: TGTGCCAGCAGCTCCTCAGGGAGGGTGTTAGGAAACACCATATATTTT
D gene: -
V gene: TRBV7-8
J gene: TRBJ1-3
clone size: -

CDR3 protein: CASSYSNYEQYF
CDR3 DNA: TGTGCCAGCAGTTATTCCAACTACGAGCAGTACTTC
D gene: -
V gene: TRBV6-5
J gene: TRBJ2-7
clone size: -

CDR3 protein: CSARDGSRSYNEQFF
CDR3 DNA: TGCAGTGCTAGAGATGGGAGCCGCTCCTACAATGAGCAGTTCTTC
D gene: -
V gene: TRBV20-1
J gene: TRBJ2-1
clone size: -

CDR3 protein: CASSLTGQYSYEQYF
CDR3 DNA: TGCGCCAGCAGCTTGACGGGACAGTACTCCTACGAGCAGTACTTC
D gene: TRBD1
V gene: TRBV5-1
J gene: TRBJ2-7
clone size: few